This T cell receptor (beta chain) was identified in a study of shared clonotypes between healthy human individuals (dated by TCRdb to about 2020). Some background on the complete study: A couple of women and a few men aged 18 to 49 years were included in the cohort. For each donor, three plates each were used for CD4 naive and CD4 memory, two plates were used for CD8 naive, and one plate was used for CD8 memory. Blood TCR repertoires of about five healthy adults were deeply sequenced to estimate repertoire size and the extent of clonotype sharing between individuals. Different laboratories and diverse techniques were used to prepare libraries and sequence TCR repertoires, to increase sequencing depth and limit assay-specific biases. Each donor's leukapheresis produced roughly between roughly 0.9 and 9 billion PBMCs. General conclusions and limits of the study: Pairwise subsampling indicated that sequencing depth was expected to affect the degree of clonotype sharing among donors. Approximately 5% of naive CD4, 3.5% of naive CD8, 2.3% of memory CD4, and over 0.35% of memory CD8 clonotypes were shared across several donors. Naive subsets generally had larger estimated clonotype richness than memory subsets did. Higher generation probabilities were observed for clonotypes shared by all four sorted-subset donors than for non-shared clonotypes. The small number of donors limited the genetic and exposure-history diversity represented. Sampling was restricted to blood, and TCR repertoires in tissues likely differ from the TCR repertoires found in blood. Rarefaction of sorted-subset datasets indicated incomplete sequencing despite the large sequencing depth.

CD8 naive samples were obtained by positive selection for CCR7 among CD45RO-negative cells, yielding a CD45RA+CCR7+ population from which TemRA cells were excluded. The donors were healthy, HIV-negative adults with no recently reported acute infections or vaccinations. All donors were Caucasian adults living in Nashville, Tennessee, USA. Blood was obtained by leukapheresis, after which PBMCs were separated by Ficoll-Histopaque density gradient centrifugation and cryopreserved in liquid nitrogen vapor phase. Analytical flow cytometry was used to check the purity and quantity of every magnetically sorted T cell population. From each sorted fraction, genomic DNA was isolated and quantified by UV absorbance on a Nanodrop 2000c. Comment on this clone: No antigen is known for it. Base qualities were left out, and no much larger clone turns up one base away.

TCR CDR3 regions were amplified from genomic DNA by multiplex PCR using the deep immunoSEQ assay. Genomic DNA extracted from each cell subset was distributed evenly over all wells of several immunoSEQ 96-well plates, and each plate served as one replicate. For sorted subsets, around 0.2 ug of genomic DNA, equivalent to 25,000 to 35,000 T cell genomes, went into each replicate PCR. The purified libraries were quantified using a Qubit 3.0 fluorometer, sized with a Bioanalyzer 2100, and then quantified again using the KAPA Library Quantification kit. Every immunoSEQ 96-well plate was sequenced on a dedicated single-read 150-cycle Illumina NextSeq 550 flow cell. The published analysis was carried out like this. Because only junctional sequences without quality scores were contained in the immunoSEQ output, filtering matching that applied to full-length reads could not be performed. Sequences were annotated with PyIR, a Python wrapper for IgBLAST v1.9, and V/J genes and CDR3 were assigned using IMGT germline references. Reads with weak V/J assignments (E-value above 1e-6), missing CDR3, stop codons, out-of-frame junctions, or ambiguous translated residues were removed. A V3J clonotype was defined by an identical inferred V gene, J gene, and CDR3 amino acid sequence. Percentage overlap between repertoires was computed as shared unique clonotypes divided by the size of the smaller repertoire. RTK rarefaction, the Chao1 estimator, and Recon v2.1 estimates of unobserved clonotypes were used to assess repertoire richness. Generation probabilities were computed with OLGA for all TCRbeta clonotypes obtained by the gDNA method from a handful of donors. In TCRdb, the immuneACCESS table is reduced to in-frame sequences with V and J assigned. These tables do not hold every clone; where another copy was compared, an unresolved V gene accounts for under half, and the others remain unexplained. V, J and clone size derive from that table, while D and trimming were established from the DNA sequence. The sample table records hundreds of thousands of clones; about 95% of these occur just once. The ten largest clones capture 0.095% to 0.14% of the sample.

CDR1 and CDR2, looked up from the germline V gene (reference sequence), are SEHNR and FQNEAQ. The CDR3 measures 12 amino acids from cysteine to phenylalanine. Only the CDR3 region is kept as DNA, spanning 36 bases read in frame from base 1. Between the V and J ends, shortened by 1 base and 8 bases respectively, the junction contains 5 bases. The chain is made from TRBV7-9 and TRBJ2-2, with the D segment identity uncertain. What was sequenced was naive CD8+ T cells sorted from blood. Taken with the paper, the label for cell subset or site translates to: CD45RA+CCR7+. This clonotype was obtained from a woman between 25 and 40 years old in good health. The DNA is as follows: TGTGCCAGCAGCTTAGAAAATGGGGAGCTGTTTTTT. The resulting protein is CASSLENGELFF.